Detailed here is one T cell receptor (beta chain). The data belong to a study of long-term antiretroviral therapy in people with HIV. In germline, CDR1 is SGHRS, CDR2 YFSETQ. V was pared by 1 base and J by 5 bases, with 2 bases of the junction left unmatched. This CDR3 contains 14 residues. This was the immunoSEQ v3.0 assay at survey level. TCRdb's copy holds only in-frame clones and misses some; the assay was immunoSEQ multiplex PCR. The sample holds roughly 13,000 clones, around 77% seen once. The chain combines TRBV5-1 with TRBJ2-7; the match to TRBD2 covers 11 bases. This specimen was unsorted PBMCs, taken 1.3 years after starting antiretroviral therapy. The clonotype originates from a young woman with HIV. Here the CDR3 DNA reads TGCGCCAGCAGCTTGACTAGCGGGGGCCACGAGCAGTACTTC. The encoded protein is CASSLTSGGHEQYF.